A single sample gave rise to the 23 T cell receptor beta chains below, sequenced in a study of CD8 T cells in Susac syndrome. Random-hexamer reverse transcription was applied to about 0.45 to 1 ug RNA. TCRdb reanalysed the immunoSEQ multiplex PCR reads using MiXCR and keeps one entry per CDR3 protein. The sample consists of more than 75,000 distinct CDR3 sequences, roughly 93% of them appearing once. The material sequenced was CD8+ T cells from PBMCs. These receptors were obtained from a human donor in good health.

The rearrangement joins TRBV6-5 to TRBJ2-7; D could derive from TRBD1 or TRBD2 (5 bases each). V dropped 2 bases and J dropped 4 bases, with 9 bases sitting between them. The V gene's germline CDR1 is MNHEY and CDR2 SVGAGI. The CDR3 extends over 13 amino acids. In DNA, the CDR3 is TGTGCCAGCAGTTACGGGACGGAATACGAGCAGTACTTC. It encodes CASSYGTEYEQYF.

This sequence joins TRBV20-1 and TRBJ2-7, with 7 bases matching TRBD1. CDR1 DFQATT and CDR2 SNEGSKA come from the germline V gene (reference sequence). CDR3 length equals 15 residues. Germline trimming cut 0 bases from V and 6 bases from J; bases unmatched to any gene: 11. The CDR3 loop is CSARDEGGSYFEQYF. CDR3 coding DNA: TGCAGTGCTAGAGATGAAGGGGGCAGCTATTTCGAGCAGTACTTC.

The chain combines TRBV23-1 with TRBJ1-5; no reliable D call. TRBV23-1 is an open reading frame whose function is uncertain. The CDR3 is 15 amino acids. V lost 8 bases, J lost 2 bases, and 16 bases lay in between. CDR3 sequence (DNA): TGCGCCAGCTCTCTGCCCTCCGGTGGCAATCAGCCCCAGCATTTT. Translation gives CASSLPSGGNQPQHF.

This chain connects TRBV9 to TRBJ2-2; 7 nucleotides line up with TRBD2. The germline gives CDR1 SGDLS, CDR2 YYNGEE. There are 18 residues in the CDR3. With 0 bases clipped from V and 2 bases from J, the junction kept 10 bases outside the gene matches. CDR3 nucleotide sequence: TGTGCCAGCAGCGTAGGAAGGTGGGGGGGACTAAACACCGGGGAGCTGTTTTTT. Its protein is CASSVGRWGGLNTGELFF. The entire variable domain, with the rest obtained from reference TRBV9 and TRBJ2-2, is as follows: DSGVTQTPKHLITATGQRVTLRCSPRSGDLSVYWYQQSLDQGLQFLIQYYNGEERAKGNILERFSAQQFPDLHSELNLSSLELGDSALYFCASSVGRWGGLNTGELFFGEGSRLTVL.

The V gene is TRBV6-1, the J gene TRBJ2-7; D could derive from TRBD1 or TRBD2 (6 bases each). The germline CDR1 and CDR2 sequences are MNHNS and SASEGT. The length of the CDR3 is 14 residues. With 3 bases removed from V and 4 bases from J, the gap between germline ends came to 13 bases. CDR3 in DNA: TGTGCCAGCAGTGATAGGGGGGCCGGGTACGAGCAGTACTTC. It codes for CASSDRGAGYEQYF.

The CDR3 reads CASSSSGPHTEAFF. In nucleotides, the CDR3 is TGTGCCAGCAGTTCCTCGGGGCCACACACTGAAGCTTTCTTT. The chain is built from TRBV27 and TRBJ1-1, with D perhaps TRBD1 (5 bases). Trimming cost V 4 bases and J 3 bases, with 12 bases left between them. Germline values: CDR1 MNHEY, CDR2 SMNVEV (reference sequence). The CDR3 runs to 14 residues.

The chain has TRBV9 and TRBJ2-2; the match to TRBD2 covers 9 bases. The CDR3 length is 18 residues. V lost 0 bases to trimming and J lost 5 bases; unmatched junction nucleotides: 11. Per the germline V gene, CDR1 is SGDLS and CDR2 is YYNGEE. CDR3 sequence (DNA): TGTGCCAGCAGCGTAGATGGTAGCGGGGGCCCTAAGACCGGGGAGCTGTTTTTT. It encodes CASSVDGSGGPKTGELFF.

This chain joins TRBV9 and TRBJ2-1; D gene ambiguous. Germline CDR1 is SGDLS and CDR2 is YYNGEE. This CDR3 has 12 amino acids. The V end was cut by 4 bases, the J end by 8 bases, with 10 bases between. CDR3 protein: CASSMVEYEQFF. CDR3 nucleotides: TGTGCCAGCAGCATGGTAGAATATGAGCAGTTCTTC. Complete variable domain (other parts from reference TRBV9 and TRBJ2-1): DSGVTQTPKHLITATGQRVTLRCSPRSGDLSVYWYQQSLDQGLQFLIQYYNGEERAKGNILERFSAQQFPDLHSELNLSSLELGDSALYFCASSMVEYEQFFGPGTRLTVL.

This rearrangement joins TRBV7-9 to TRBJ1-6; no definite D call. Germline V lookup: CDR1 SEHNR, CDR2 FQNEAQ (reference sequence). The CDR3 runs 12 residues. Trimming took off 5 bases at V and 16 bases at J, with 15 bases between the two ends. CDR3 bases: TGTGCCAGCAGCCCGGACGTCCGGGAACTCCACTTT. Translated, it gives CASSPDVRELHF.

The V and J genes are TRBV27 and TRBJ2-7; TRBD1 matches at 8 bases. V was pared by 6 bases and J by 5 bases, with 12 bases of the junction left unmatched. Germline V gene lookup returns CDR1 MNHEY and CDR2 SMNVEV (reference sequence). The CDR3 has 15 residues. CDR3 amino acids: CASRLSRGRSNEQYF. The CDR3 bases are TGTGCCAGCAGGCTGAGCAGGGGGCGTTCAAACGAGCAGTACTTC.

The DNA of the CDR3 is TGTGCCACCACTGACGTGGGGGCGGCAGATACGCAGTATTTT. Protein: CATTDVGAADTQYF. This rearrangement joins TRBV12-3 or TRBV12-4 to TRBJ2-3; weak D call: TRBD1 (6 bases). This CDR3 is 14 amino acids long. V lost 10 bases and J 4 bases, leaving 18 bases between the germline ends.

The CDR3 protein is CATQGQMNTEAFF. The CDR3 nucleotides are TGTGCCACCCAGGGACAGATGAACACTGAAGCTTTCTTT. The rearrangement links TRBV24-1 to TRBJ1-1; 7 bases are shared with TRBD1. In germline, CDR1 is KGHDR, CDR2 SFDVKD. V was pared by 9 bases and J by 0 bases, with 3 bases of the junction left unmatched. This CDR3 is 13 amino acids long.

The genes are TRBV6-2 or TRBV6-3 and TRBJ2-3; maybe TRBD2 (6 bases). Germline V gene sequence: CDR1 MNHEY, CDR2 SVGEGT. The CDR3 spans 15 residues. V shed 2 bases and J shed 7 bases, with 16 bases lying between them. CDR3 loop: CASSYGTLAMNTQYF. The CDR3 DNA reads as TGTGCCAGCAGTTACGGGACTCTTGCCATGAATACGCAGTATTTT.

The V and J genes are TRBV29-1 and TRBJ1-2; no definite D call. V was cut by 3 bases and J by 3 bases, with 8 bases left in between. CDR3 length equals 12 residues. Looked up from germline, CDR1 is SQVTM and CDR2 is ANQGSEA. In DNA form, the CDR3 reads TGCAGCGTTGAGGCAGGCTACTATGGCTACACCTTC. This sequence encodes CSVEAGYYGYTF.

The chain employs TRBV6-2 or TRBV6-3 and TRBJ1-1; D gene uncertain. The CDR3 consists of 12 residues. V was pared by 2 bases and J by 8 bases, with 9 bases between. CDR1 and CDR2 from the germline V gene are MNHEY and SVGEGT. CDR3 nucleotides: TGTGCCAGCAGTTACCCGGGGAGGGAAGCTTTCTTT. Protein product: CASSYPGREAFF.

This clonotype was picked up one time. The rearrangement uses TRBV7-3 and TRBJ2-4; D possibly corresponds to TRBD2 (6 bases). The CDR3 is 15 amino acids. V was clipped by 5 bases and J by 6 bases, with 17 bases between them. Germline CDR1 SGHTA, CDR2 FQGTGA. CDR3 protein: CASSPTGTPGNIQYF. The CDR3 bases are TGTGCCAGCAGCCCGACCGGGACTCCGGGAAACATTCAGTACTTC.

This chain links TRBV20-1 with TRBJ2-3, with a weak D call TRBD2 (6 bases). Germline assignment: CDR1 DFQATT and CDR2 SNEGSKA (reference sequence). The CDR3 is made up of 17 amino acids. V lost 6 bases, J lost 0 bases, and 22 bases lay in between. CDR3 sequence reads: CSATKEGLITSTDTQYF. CDR3 DNA sequence: TGCAGTGCAACAAAAGAAGGACTAATCACTAGCACAGATACGCAGTATTTT.

The chain joins TRBV7-2 to TRBJ2-2; D tentatively fits TRBD1 or TRBD2 (5 bases each). The CDR3 spans 14 residues. Germline-derived CDR1 and CDR2 are SGHTA and FQGNSA. The V and J ends lost 8 bases and 4 bases respectively, with 14 bases between them. As DNA, the CDR3 is TGTGCCAGCGGGGGTGGGCGCTCCACCGGGGAGCTGTTTTTT. Encoded protein: CASGGGRSTGELFF.

The genes are TRBV10-3 and TRBJ2-1, with TRBD1 identical over 9 bases. The CDR3 totals 14 residues. The junction had 4 bases not matched to a gene; V was cut back by 3 bases and J by 7 bases. The germline V gene has CDR1 ENHRY and CDR2 SYGVKD. CDR3 DNA sequence: TGTGCCATCAGTGACGGGACAGGGCATAATGAGCAGTTCTTC. This gives the protein CAISDGTGHNEQFF.

This clonotype was counted only a few times. This chain uses TRBV13 with TRBJ2-5; D possibly matches TRBD1 or TRBD2 (6 bases each). The CDR3 is made up of 16 amino acids. Germline V gene sequence: CDR1 PRHDT, CDR2 FYEKMQ (reference sequence). Trimming stripped 5 bases from V and 4 bases from J, with 20 bases between. CDR3 sequence reads: CASSPEGEEGGETQYF. In DNA, the CDR3 is TGTGCCAGCAGCCCGGAGGGGGAGGAAGGAGGAGAGACCCAGTACTTC.

This clonotype appeared once. The chain recombines TRBV25-1 with TRBJ1-1; D not resolved. This CDR3 comprises 13 residues. CDR1 and CDR2 (germline): MGHDK, SYGVNS. Trimming removed 8 bases at V and 5 bases at J, with 15 bases between. The CDR3 loop is CASRPDGVTEAFF. The CDR3 DNA reads TGTGCCAGCCGCCCGGATGGGGTTACTGAAGCTTTCTTT.

This clonotype appeared once. This chain uses TRBV15 with TRBJ2-1; 7 bases map to TRBD1. V shed 3 bases, J shed 6 bases, and the junction held 2 bases outside the gene matches. CDR1 LNHNV and CDR2 YYDKDF come from the germline V gene (reference sequence). The CDR3 covers 13 residues. CDR3 residues: CATSSDRANEQFF. CDR3 bases: TGTGCCACCAGCAGTGACAGGGCCAATGAGCAGTTCTTC.

The V and J genes are TRBV29-1 and TRBJ1-2; tentatively, D is TRBD1 (6 bases). Trimming removed 8 bases from V and 5 bases from J, with 24 bases in between. CDR3 size: 15 residues. The germline V gene has CDR1 SQVTM and CDR2 ANQGSEA. The CDR3 region is CSPKKEGEGHYGYTF. The CDR3 DNA is TGCAGCCCCAAAAAGGAGGGGGAGGGGCATTATGGCTACACCTTC.